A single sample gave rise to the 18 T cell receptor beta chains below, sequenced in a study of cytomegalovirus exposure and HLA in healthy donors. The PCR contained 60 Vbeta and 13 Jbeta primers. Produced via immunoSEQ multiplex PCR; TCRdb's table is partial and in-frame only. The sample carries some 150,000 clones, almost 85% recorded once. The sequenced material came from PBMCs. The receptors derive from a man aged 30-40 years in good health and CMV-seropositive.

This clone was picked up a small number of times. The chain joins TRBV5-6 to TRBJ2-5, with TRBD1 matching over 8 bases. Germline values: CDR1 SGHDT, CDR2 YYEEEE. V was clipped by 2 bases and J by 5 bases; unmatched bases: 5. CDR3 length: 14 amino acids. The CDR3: CASSFSGGAETQYF. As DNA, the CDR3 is TGTGCCAGCAGCTTCTCAGGGGGCGCGGAGACCCAGTACTTC.

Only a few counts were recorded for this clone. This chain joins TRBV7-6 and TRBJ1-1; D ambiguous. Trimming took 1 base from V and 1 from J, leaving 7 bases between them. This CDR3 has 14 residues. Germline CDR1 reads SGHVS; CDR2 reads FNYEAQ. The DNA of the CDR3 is TGTGCCAGCAGCTTAGGAACAGCGAACACTGAAGCTTTCTTT. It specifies CASSLGTANTEAFF. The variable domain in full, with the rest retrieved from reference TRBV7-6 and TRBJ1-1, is GAGVSQSPRYKVTKRGQDVALRCDPISGHVSLYWYRQALGQGPEFLTYFNYEAQQDKSGLPNDRFSAERPEGSISTLTIQRTEQRDSAMYRCASSLGTANTEAFFGQGTRLTVV.

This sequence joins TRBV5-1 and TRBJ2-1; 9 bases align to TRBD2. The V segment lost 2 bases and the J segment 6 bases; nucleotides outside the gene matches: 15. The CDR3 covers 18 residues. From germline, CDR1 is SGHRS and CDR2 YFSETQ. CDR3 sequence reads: CASSLVAGGPLQGNEQFF. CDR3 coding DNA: TGCGCCAGCAGCTTAGTTGCGGGGGGGCCACTACAGGGCAATGAGCAGTTCTTC.

CDR3 sequence reads: CASSGLQGANTEAFF. In DNA, the CDR3 is TGTGCCAGCAGCGGATTACAGGGGGCAAACACTGAAGCTTTCTTT. The chain employs TRBV9 and TRBJ1-1, with 9 positions matching TRBD1. Germline V gene lookup returns CDR1 SGDLS and CDR2 YYNGEE. This CDR3 has 15 residues. The V segment lost 3 bases and the J segment 2 bases; nucleotides outside the gene matches: 5.

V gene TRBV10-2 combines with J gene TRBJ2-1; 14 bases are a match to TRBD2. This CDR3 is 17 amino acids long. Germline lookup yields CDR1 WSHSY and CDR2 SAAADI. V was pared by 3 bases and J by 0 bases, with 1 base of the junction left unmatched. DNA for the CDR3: TGCGCCAGCAGTGACGGACTAGCGGGGGGCTCCTACAATGAGCAGTTCTTC. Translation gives CASSDGLAGGSYNEQFF.

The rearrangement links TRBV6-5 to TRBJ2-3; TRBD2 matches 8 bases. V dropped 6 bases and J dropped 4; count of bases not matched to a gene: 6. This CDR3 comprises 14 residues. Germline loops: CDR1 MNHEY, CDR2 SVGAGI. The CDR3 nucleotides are TGTGCCAGCAGCATGGGACTAGATGCAGATACGCAGTATTTT. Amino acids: CASSMGLDADTQYF.

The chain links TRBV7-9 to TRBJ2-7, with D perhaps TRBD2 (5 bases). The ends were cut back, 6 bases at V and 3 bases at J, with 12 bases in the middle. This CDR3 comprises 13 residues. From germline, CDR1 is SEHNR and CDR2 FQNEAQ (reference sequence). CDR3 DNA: TGTGCCAGCAGTCCTACCGGGATCTACGAGCAGTACTTC. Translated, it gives CASSPTGIYEQYF.

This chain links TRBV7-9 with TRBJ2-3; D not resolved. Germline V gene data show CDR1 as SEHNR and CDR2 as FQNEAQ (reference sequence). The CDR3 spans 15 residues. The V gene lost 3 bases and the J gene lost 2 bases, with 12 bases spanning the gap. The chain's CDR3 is CASSFRSFNTDTQYF. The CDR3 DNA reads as TGTGCCAGCAGCTTCCGTAGCTTCAACACAGATACGCAGTATTTT.

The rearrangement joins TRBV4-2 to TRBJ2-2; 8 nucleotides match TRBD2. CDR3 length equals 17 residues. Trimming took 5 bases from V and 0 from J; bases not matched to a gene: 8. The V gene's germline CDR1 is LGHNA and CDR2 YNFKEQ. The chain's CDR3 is CASSELAGTTNTGELFF. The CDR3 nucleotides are TGTGCCAGCAGCGAATTAGCGGGGACTACGAACACCGGGGAGCTGTTTTTT.

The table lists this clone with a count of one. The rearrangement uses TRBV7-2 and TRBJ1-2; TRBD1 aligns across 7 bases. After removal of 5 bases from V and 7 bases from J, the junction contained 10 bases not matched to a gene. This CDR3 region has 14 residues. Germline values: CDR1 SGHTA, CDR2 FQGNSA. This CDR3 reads CASSVTGTVGGYTF. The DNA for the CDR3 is TGTGCCAGCAGCGTAACCGGGACAGTGGGTGGCTACACCTTC.

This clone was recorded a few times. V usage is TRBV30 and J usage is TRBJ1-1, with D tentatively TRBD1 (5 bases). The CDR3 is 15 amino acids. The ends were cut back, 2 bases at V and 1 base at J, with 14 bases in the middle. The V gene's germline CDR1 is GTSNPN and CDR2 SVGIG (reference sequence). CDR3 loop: CAWSPPGLPNTEAFF. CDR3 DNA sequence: TGTGCCTGGAGTCCCCCGGGACTCCCGAACACTGAAGCTTTCTTT.

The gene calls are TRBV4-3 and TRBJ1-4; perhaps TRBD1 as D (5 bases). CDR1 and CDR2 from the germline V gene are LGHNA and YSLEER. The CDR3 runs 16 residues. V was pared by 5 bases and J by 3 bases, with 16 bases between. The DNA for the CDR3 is TGCGCCAGCAGCTACCAAGGCGGGGGTTCTAATGAAAAACTGTTTTTT. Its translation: CASSYQGGGSNEKLFF.

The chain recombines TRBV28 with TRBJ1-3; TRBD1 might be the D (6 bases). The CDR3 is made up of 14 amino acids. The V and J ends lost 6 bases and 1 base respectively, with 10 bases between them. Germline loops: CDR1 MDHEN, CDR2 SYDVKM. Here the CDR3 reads CASRKTGSGNTIYF. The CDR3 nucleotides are TGTGCCAGCAGGAAGACAGGATCTGGAAACACCATATATTTT.

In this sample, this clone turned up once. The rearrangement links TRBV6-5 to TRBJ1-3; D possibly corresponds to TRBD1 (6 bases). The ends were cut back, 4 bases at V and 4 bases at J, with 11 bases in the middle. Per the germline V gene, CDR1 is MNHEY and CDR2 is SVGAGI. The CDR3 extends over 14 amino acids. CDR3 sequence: CASSSTGRGNTIYF. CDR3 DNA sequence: TGTGCCAGCAGTTCCACAGGGCGGGGAAACACCATATATTTT.

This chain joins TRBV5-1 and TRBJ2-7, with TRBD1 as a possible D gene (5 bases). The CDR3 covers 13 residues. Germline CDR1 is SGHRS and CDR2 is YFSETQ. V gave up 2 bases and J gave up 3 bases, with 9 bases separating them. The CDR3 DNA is TGCGCCAGCAGCTTTGGGGCGGTCTACGAGCAGTACTTC. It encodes CASSFGAVYEQYF.

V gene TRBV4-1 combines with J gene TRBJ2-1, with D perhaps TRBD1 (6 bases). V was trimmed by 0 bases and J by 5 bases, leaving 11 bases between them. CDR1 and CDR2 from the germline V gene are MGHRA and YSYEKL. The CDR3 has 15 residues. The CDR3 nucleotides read TGCGCCAGCAGCCAAGATGGACAGAATAACAATGAGCAGTTCTTC. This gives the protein CASSQDGQNNNEQFF.

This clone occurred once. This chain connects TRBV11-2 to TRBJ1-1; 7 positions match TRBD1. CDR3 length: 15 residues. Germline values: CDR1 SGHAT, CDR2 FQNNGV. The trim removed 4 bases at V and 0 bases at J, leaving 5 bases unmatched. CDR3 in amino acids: CASSSPTGMNTEAFF. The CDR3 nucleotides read TGTGCCAGCAGCTCTCCGACAGGGATGAACACTGAAGCTTTCTTT.

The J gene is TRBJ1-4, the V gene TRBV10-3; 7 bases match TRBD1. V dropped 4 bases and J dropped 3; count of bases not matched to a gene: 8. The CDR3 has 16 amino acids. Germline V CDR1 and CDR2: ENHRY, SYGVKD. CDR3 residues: CAISATMGQPNEKLFF. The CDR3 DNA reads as TGTGCCATCAGTGCGACAATGGGACAGCCTAATGAAAAACTGTTTTTT.